These 30 T cell receptor beta chains share one sample of origin, sequenced in a study of shared clonotypes between healthy human individuals. The assay was immunoSEQ multiplex PCR, and TCRdb's table has in-frame clones only and misses some. The sample records 2,500,000 or so clones, about 92% being singletons. Sequencing was done on a sample of naive CD4+ T cells sorted from blood. Subset specified: CD45RA+ positively selected. Receptor source: a man aged 18-30 years in good health.

The V call is TRBV11-2, the J call TRBJ2-1, with 10 bases fitting TRBD2. The CDR3 length is 15 residues. The J segment lost 2 bases and the V segment lost 5 bases, leaving 3 bases of the junction unmatched. The germline CDR1 and CDR2 sequences are SGHAT and FQNNGV. CDR3 loop: CASSELAGAYNEQFF. CDR3 nucleotide sequence: TGTGCCAGCAGCGAGCTAGCGGGAGCCTACAATGAGCAGTTCTTC.

This chain connects TRBV19 to TRBJ2-7; D tentatively reads TRBD1 or TRBD2 (5 bases each). V was shortened by 0 bases and J by 7 bases, with 10 bases between the two germline ends. CDR1 LNHDA and CDR2 SQIVND come from the germline V gene (reference sequence). This CDR3 comprises 13 residues. CDR3 protein: CASSIEGEREQYF. The CDR3 DNA reads as TGTGCCAGTAGTATAGAAGGGGAGCGTGAGCAGTACTTC.

This clone was seen a single time. J is TRBJ1-5 and V is TRBV7-2; no reliable D call. The CDR3 is made up of 14 amino acids. Germline V gives CDR1 SGHTA, CDR2 FQGNSA. Between the trimmed V and J ends, which lost 2 bases and 6 bases, there was a span of 11 bases. The CDR3 reads CASSLWREGQPQHF. CDR3 sequence (DNA): TGTGCCAGCAGCTTATGGAGGGAGGGTCAGCCCCAGCATTTT.

This clone was detected only once. The V gene is TRBV7-2, the J gene TRBJ1-4; TRBD1 might be the D (6 bases). The V and J ends lost 3 bases and 4 bases respectively, with 9 bases between them. Germline loops: CDR1 SGHTA, CDR2 FQGNSA. This CDR3 contains 14 residues. The CDR3 region is CASSFGGRNEKLFF. CDR3 sequence (DNA): TGTGCCAGCAGCTTTGGGGGGCGTAATGAAAAACTGTTTTTT.

In its sample, this clone was seen once. The CDR3 DNA follows: TGTGCCAGCAGCGTAGCCCTATCTTGGGGGGAGGACTATGGCTACACCTTC. Translation gives CASSVALSWGEDYGYTF. This chain links TRBV9 with TRBJ1-2; a possible D gene is TRBD1 (5 bases). This CDR3 is built from 17 residues. V was clipped by 0 bases and J by 3 bases, with 18 bases between them. CDR1 is SGDLS, CDR2 YYNGEE, per germline.

This chain uses TRBV7-2 with TRBJ2-2; possibly TRBD1 for D (5 bases). Germline V gene sequence: CDR1 SGHTA, CDR2 FQGNSA. Deletions cut 5 bases from V and 6 bases from J, with 10 bases between. This CDR3 has 13 residues. CDR3 sequence reads: CASSVRVAGELFF. The CDR3 bases are TGTGCCAGCAGCGTCAGGGTTGCCGGGGAGCTGTTTTTT.

The chain carries TRBV5-1 and TRBJ1-6, with 7 bases identical to TRBD1. This CDR3 contains 15 residues. Germline-derived CDR1 and CDR2 are SGHRS and YFSETQ. V lost 2 bases to trimming and J lost 10 bases; unmatched junction nucleotides: 9. The CDR3 DNA reads as TGCGCCAGCAGCTTAGAGACAGGGCTGAGGTCACCCCTCCACTTT. It is translated as CASSLETGLRSPLHF.

The chain links TRBV5-1 to TRBJ2-7, with 8 bases aligning to TRBD1. With V trimmed by 7 bases and J by 2 bases, 5 bases remained unmatched. This CDR3 is built from 13 residues. Germline V lookup: CDR1 SGHRS, CDR2 YFSETQ. As DNA, the CDR3 is TGCGCCAGCCAGGGGGCTAATCCCTACGAGCAGTACTTC. Its translation: CASQGANPYEQYF.

This chain connects TRBV6-5 to TRBJ1-6, with a weak D call TRBD1 (5 bases). V lost 0 bases to trimming and J lost 6 bases, with 12 bases between them. This CDR3 has 16 residues. From germline, CDR1 is MNHEY and CDR2 SVGAGI. The CDR3 bases are TGTGCCAGCAGTTACTCTGAACGGGGGATTAATTCACCCCTCCACTTT. Its protein product is CASSYSERGINSPLHF.

The chain combines TRBV28 with TRBJ1-2; TRBD1 agrees at 10 bases. V lost 8 bases to trimming and J lost 0 bases; unmatched junction nucleotides: 6. CDR1 and CDR2 from the germline V gene are MDHEN and SYDVKM. CDR3 size: 15 residues. In DNA, the CDR3 is TGTGCCAGCCGCCGGACAGGGGGACCTAACTATGGCTACACCTTC. Translated: CASRRTGGPNYGYTF.

This CDR3 reads CASSGPQGFGNQPQHF. The CDR3 coding sequence is TGTGCCAGCAGTGGCCCCCAGGGATTTGGCAATCAGCCCCAGCATTTT. This chain uses TRBV6-6 with TRBJ1-5; possible D gene TRBD1, 5 bases. In germline, CDR1 is MNHNY, CDR2 SVGAGI (reference sequence). The CDR3 is made up of 16 amino acids. V was cut by 5 bases and J by 2 bases, with 16 bases left in between.

Concerning this clone itself: Distinct nucleotide sequences in the sample also encode this CDR3. V usage is TRBV18 and J usage is TRBJ1-1; D is possibly TRBD1 (5 bases). V was clipped by 4 bases and J by 2 bases, with 8 bases between them. Germline-derived CDR1 and CDR2 are KGHSH and LQKENI. The CDR3 is 13 residues long. The CDR3 DNA sequence: TGTGCCAGCTCACTGGGGCGAAACACTGAAGCTTTCTTT. This sequence encodes CASSLGRNTEAFF.

The chain has TRBV6-5 and TRBJ2-3, with TRBD2 matching over 8 bases. This CDR3 is 16 amino acids long. The V gene's germline CDR1 is MNHEY and CDR2 SVGAGI. The V and J ends lost 0 bases and 1 base, in that order; junction bases with no gene match: 3. As DNA, the CDR3 is TGTGCCAGCAGTTACTCGGACGGGGGGGGCACAGATACGCAGTATTTT. The encoded protein is CASSYSDGGGTDTQYF.

The rearrangement links TRBV5-1 to TRBJ2-5; 13 bases map to TRBD2. J lost 2 bases, V lost 0 bases, and 7 bases had no gene match. The CDR3 loop spans 18 amino acids. In germline, CDR1 is SGHRS, CDR2 YFSETQ. In nucleotides, the CDR3 is TGCGCCAGCAGCTTGGGCCGAGGGACTAGCGGGGAGCAAGAGACCCAGTACTTC. It translates to CASSLGRGTSGEQETQYF.

On this clone: The sample contains more than one DNA sequence encoding this CDR3. V is TRBV7-2 and J is TRBJ1-3; TRBD1 might be the D (5 bases). The length of the CDR3 is 15 residues. Germline CDR1 and CDR2: SGHTA and FQGNSA. Trimming shortened V by 3 bases and J by 3 bases, and 12 bases separated the two germline ends. In DNA, the CDR3 is TGTGCCAGCAGCTTGGAGGGGACCGTTGGAAACACCATATATTTT. Its protein product is CASSLEGTVGNTIYF.

The chain couples TRBV14 to TRBJ2-7; a possible D gene is TRBD2 (6 bases). This CDR3 has 13 residues. Germline lookup yields CDR1 SGHDN and CDR2 FVKESK. The germline V and J ends were trimmed by 4 bases and 2 bases, with 9 bases remaining between them. The DNA of the CDR3 is TGTGCCAGCAGCCTTTGGGGGGCCTACGAGCAGTACTTC. Encoded protein: CASSLWGAYEQYF.

This chain joins TRBV6-1 and TRBJ1-2, with a possible D match to TRBD1 (5 bases). The V end lost 1 base, the J end lost 0 bases, and 9 bases lay between the germline ends. Per the germline V gene, CDR1 is MNHNS and CDR2 is SASEGT. The CDR3 has 15 residues. The chain's CDR3 is CASSEGQIANYGYTF. The CDR3 DNA follows: TGTGCCAGCAGTGAAGGACAGATAGCTAACTATGGCTACACCTTC.

V usage is TRBV5-1 and J usage is TRBJ2-2; D may be TRBD1 (7 bases). The CDR3 consists of 15 residues. Per the germline V gene, CDR1 is SGHRS and CDR2 is YFSETQ. The V gene lost 5 bases and the J gene lost 5 bases, with 16 bases spanning the gap. The CDR3 is CASSPGAGGTGELFF. CDR3 DNA: TGCGCCAGCAGTCCCGGGGCAGGGGGGACCGGGGAGCTGTTTTTT.

The chain combines TRBV27 with TRBJ2-5, with D tentatively TRBD1 (6 bases). V lost 6 bases and J lost 0, with 11 bases in between. The CDR3 loop spans 14 amino acids. Germline V lookup: CDR1 MNHEY, CDR2 SMNVEV (reference sequence). The CDR3 protein is CASSQGQYQETQYF. As DNA, the CDR3 is TGTGCCAGCAGCCAAGGACAGTACCAAGAGACCCAGTACTTC.

This chain connects TRBV6-5 to TRBJ1-2; D remains ambiguous. The ends were cut back, 2 bases at V and 3 bases at J, with 13 bases in the middle. The CDR3 contains 15 residues. Germline lookup yields CDR1 MNHEY and CDR2 SVGAGI. CDR3 region: CASSYGRIHHYGYTF. The CDR3 nucleotides are TGTGCCAGCAGTTACGGGCGAATCCATCACTATGGCTACACCTTC.

About this clone: The sample has other DNA sequences that encode this CDR3 too. V usage is TRBV28 and J usage is TRBJ2-7; no clear D gene. The CDR3 consists of 13 residues. From germline, CDR1 is MDHEN and CDR2 SYDVKM. Trimming cost V 2 bases and J 0 bases, with 5 bases left between them. The CDR3 coding sequence is TGTGCCAGCAGTTTACGGAGCTCCTACGAGCAGTACTTC. Amino acid sequence: CASSLRSSYEQYF.

The genes are TRBV18 and TRBJ1-1, with D tentatively TRBD1 (5 bases). The CDR3 is 14 residues long. The germline gives CDR1 KGHSH, CDR2 LQKENI. V was clipped by 6 bases and J by 4 bases, with 15 bases between them. The CDR3 nucleotides read TGTGCCAGCTCCGGGGCCGGGGTAGGCACTGAAGCTTTCTTT. It is translated as CASSGAGVGTEAFF.

In its sample, this clone was seen a few times. V and J are TRBV6-5 and TRBJ1-2; unclear D gene. CDR1 is MNHEY, CDR2 SVGAGI, per germline. The CDR3 runs to 13 residues. V shed 5 bases and J shed 5 bases, with 12 bases lying between them. Here the CDR3 reads CASSPSGKYGYTF. DNA for the CDR3: TGTGCCAGCAGTCCCTCGGGGAAATATGGCTACACCTTC.

The chain links TRBV7-8 to TRBJ2-3; 11 nucleotides align to TRBD1. Per germline, CDR1 SGHVS and CDR2 FQNEAQ. The CDR3 totals 17 residues. Trimming at V came to 3 bases and at J to 2 bases, leaving 7 bases not matched to a gene. The CDR3 loop is CASSFLGTGGFTDTQYF. Written as DNA, the CDR3 is TGTGCCAGCAGCTTTTTGGGGACAGGGGGATTCACAGATACGCAGTATTTT.

The V call is TRBV9, the J call TRBJ2-3; TRBD1 is a possible D gene (5 bases). This CDR3 comprises 20 residues. The germline V and J ends were trimmed by 3 bases and 2 bases, with 28 bases remaining between them. Germline V gives CDR1 SGDLS, CDR2 YYNGEE. In nucleotides, the CDR3 is TGTGCCAGCAGCGCCGATGCCCGGCCAGGGCAACTACCAATCACAGATACGCAGTATTTT. As protein: CASSADARPGQLPITDTQYF.

The sample holds a few counts of this clone. This same CDR3 is encoded by further DNA sequences in the sample. The V gene is TRBV2, the J gene TRBJ2-5; D unclear. V lost 9 bases to trimming and J lost 5 bases, with 7 bases between them. The V gene's germline CDR1 is SNHLY and CDR2 FYNNEI. This CDR3 comprises 10 residues. CDR3 nucleotides: TGTGCCAGTCGTCAGGAGACCCAGTACTTC. Its protein is CASRQETQYF. Looking up the rest from reference TRBV2 and TRBJ2-5 gives the full variable domain: EPEVTQTPSHQVTQMGQEVILRCVPISNHLYFYWYRQILGQKVEFLVSFYNNEISEKSEIFDDQFSVERPDGSNFTLKIRSTKLEDSAMYFCASRQETQYFGPGTRLLVL.

In the case of this clone: This sample also contains other DNA sequences that code for the same CDR3. J is TRBJ2-7 and V is TRBV7-2; no definite D call. Trimming removed 1 base at V and 4 bases at J, with 8 bases between. Germline V gives CDR1 SGHTA, CDR2 FQGNSA. The CDR3 spans 13 residues. The DNA of the CDR3 is TGTGCCAGCAGCTTAGTGCTTTCATACGAGCAGTACTTC. It is translated as CASSLVLSYEQYF. The whole variable domain, filled in from reference TRBV7-2 and TRBJ2-7, reads GAGVSQSPSNKVTEKGKDVELRCDPISGHTALYWYRQSLGQGLEFLIYFQGNSAPDKSGLPSDRFSAERTGGSVSTLTIQRTQQEDSAVYLCASSLVLSYEQYFGPGTRLTVT.

The genes are TRBV11-2 and TRBJ1-6; tentative D call: TRBD1 (5 bases). The V and J ends lost 5 bases and 7 bases respectively, with 18 bases between them. Germline loops: CDR1 SGHAT, CDR2 FQNNGV. This CDR3 is 16 amino acids long. The CDR3 loop reads CASSRSMKGLNSPLHF. The CDR3, as DNA: TGTGCCAGCAGCCGCTCTATGAAGGGGTTGAATTCACCCCTCCACTTT.

This chain links TRBV15 with TRBJ2-3, with D perhaps TRBD1 (6 bases). Trimming removed 0 bases from V and 0 bases from J, with 10 bases in between. Germline CDR1 reads LNHNV; CDR2 reads YYDKDF (reference sequence). The CDR3 covers 16 residues. The CDR3 DNA follows: TGTGCCACCAGCAGAGATAAGGGGGTTAGCACAGATACGCAGTATTTT. Its protein product is CATSRDKGVSTDTQYF.

With respect to this clone: This specimen includes other DNA sequences encoding the same CDR3. The chain links TRBV18 to TRBJ2-5; D ambiguous. Trimming took off 2 bases at V and 5 bases at J, with 6 bases between the two ends. The CDR3 extends over 12 amino acids. Germline V gene data show CDR1 as KGHSH and CDR2 as LQKENI. CDR3 DNA: TGTGCCAGCTCACCAGGAGCCGAGACCCAGTACTTC. Encoded protein: CASSPGAETQYF.